The present T cell receptor beta chain was sequenced within a study of T-cell memory formation after mild COVID-19 (dated by TCRdb to the early 2020s). Concerning the study at large: TCR sequence clusters from the two donors were largely donor specific. In a couple of donors, T-cell clones that expanded and contracted after mild COVID-19 were followed by sequencing TCRalpha and TCRbeta repertoires longitudinally. The cohort comprised two young, previously healthy adult volunteers, one female and one male.

Concerning this clonotype itself: The antigen it binds to is not known. No per-base quality is available; no much larger clone lies one base away.

Sequencing took place on an Illumina NovaSeq 6000. Using 5'RACE with constant-segment primers, TCRalpha and TCRbeta cDNA libraries were constructed, with sample barcodes and unique molecular identifiers added in the process. Trizol reagent was used to extract RNA from every sample. Amplification of the libraries took two PCR steps, and the second step added a second sample barcode plus Illumina TruSeq adapters. The libraries were sequenced on an Illumina NovaSeq using 2 x 150 bp paired-end reads. Per the original workflow: Reads were demultiplexed and collapsed into UMI-guided consensus sequences with migec v1.2.7. Using mixcr v2.1.11, UMI consensuses were aligned to TRA and TRB V and J templates and then assembled into clonotypes. Expanded or contracted clonotypes were those called significant by both edgeR and NoisET, with noise models trained on biological replicates. For edgeR calls, the thresholds were a false discovery rate-adjusted p below 0.01 and a log2 fold-change of 1. As an exploratory analysis of dynamics, max-normalized trajectories of the 1000 most abundant clonotypes were examined by PCA with hierarchical clustering. The CD4 or CD8 phenotype of responding clones was assigned using the separately sequenced CD4+ and CD8+ repertoires. Using fastp trimming at Q25 and MiXCR clonotype assembly, TCRdb reanalyzed the public sequencing data and kept in-frame beta chains. For every CDR3 protein sequence, its rows merge into one entry that carries the most common genes and DNA. V and J calls and clone size were set by TCRdb, not the authors. In this sample the table shows approximately 340,000 distinct CDR3 sequences, about a sixth of which occur a single time. Together, the top ten hold 20% to 25% of the sample.

PBMCs were isolated by Ficoll-Paque density gradient centrifugation. Beyond this particular receptor, the publication reports: The study covered only a couple of mild cases, and larger cohorts including severe cases with pre-infection samples were considered necessary. The detection of some responding clones in pre-infection memory suggests that pre-existing cross-reactive memory T cells joined the SARS-CoV-2 response. From day 15 to 85, contracting clones showed balanced CD4/CD8 phenotypes, whereas a second wave of clones that expanded from day 15 to 37 leaned towards CD4+. Contracting CD4+ clones appeared mostly in the CM and EM memory subsets, whereas CD8+ clones were enriched in EMRA. SARS-CoV-2 specificity of the second-wave clones peaking on day 37 was not confirmed.

The CDR3 runs 16 amino acids, cysteine and phenylalanine included. Left in the record is the CDR3 DNA by itself, 48 bases read in frame from the first base. V ends up 1 base short and J 1 base short, with an unmatched junction base count of 1. CDR1 MGHRA and CDR2 YSYEKL are derived from the germline V gene. Specimen: PBMCs or a T cell subset sorted from them (not recorded which). The sequence came from a young man who had mild COVID-19 (a few samples of this study predate the infection). The sample titles of this study are shuffled in the database, so cell type and time point are left out; the donor was told from shared clones. The receptor chain draws on TRBV4-1 and TRBJ2-3, with TRBD2 identical over 11 junction bases. The CDR3 sequence is CASSQVLAGGTDTQYF. The DNA sequence is given as TGCGCCAGCAGCCAAGTACTAGCGGGGGGCACAGATACGCAGTATTTT.